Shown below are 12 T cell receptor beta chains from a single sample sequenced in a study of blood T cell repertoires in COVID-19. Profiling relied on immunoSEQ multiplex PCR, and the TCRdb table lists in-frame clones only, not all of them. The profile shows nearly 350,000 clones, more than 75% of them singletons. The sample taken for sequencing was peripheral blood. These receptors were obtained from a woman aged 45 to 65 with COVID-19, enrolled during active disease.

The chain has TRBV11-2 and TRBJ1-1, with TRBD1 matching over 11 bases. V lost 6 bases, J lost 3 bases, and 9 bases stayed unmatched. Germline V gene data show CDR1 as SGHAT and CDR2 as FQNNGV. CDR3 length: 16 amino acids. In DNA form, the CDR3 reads TGTGCCAGCAGATCCGGGACAGGGGGGTTATACACTGAAGCTTTCTTT. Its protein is CASRSGTGGLYTEAFF.

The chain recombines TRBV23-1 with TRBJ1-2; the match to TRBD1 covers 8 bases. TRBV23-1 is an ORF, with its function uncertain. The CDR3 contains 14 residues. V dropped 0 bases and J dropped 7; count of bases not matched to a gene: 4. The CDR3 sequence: CASSQSQGAGGYTF. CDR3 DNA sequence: TGCGCCAGCAGTCAATCGCAGGGGGCCGGTGGCTACACCTTC.

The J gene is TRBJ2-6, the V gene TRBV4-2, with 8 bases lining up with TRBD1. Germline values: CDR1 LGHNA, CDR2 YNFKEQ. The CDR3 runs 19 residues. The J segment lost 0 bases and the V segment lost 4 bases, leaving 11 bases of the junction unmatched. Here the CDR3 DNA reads TGTGCCAGCAGCCCTCGTGACAGGGGATTAAACTCTGGGGCCAACGTCCTGACTTTC. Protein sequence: CASSPRDRGLNSGANVLTF.

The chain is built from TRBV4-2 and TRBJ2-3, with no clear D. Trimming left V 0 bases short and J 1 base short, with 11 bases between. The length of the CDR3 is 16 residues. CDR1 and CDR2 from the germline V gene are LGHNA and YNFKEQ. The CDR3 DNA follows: TGTGCCAGCAGCCAAGATTTCCTAGTGGGCACAGATACGCAGTATTTT. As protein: CASSQDFLVGTDTQYF.

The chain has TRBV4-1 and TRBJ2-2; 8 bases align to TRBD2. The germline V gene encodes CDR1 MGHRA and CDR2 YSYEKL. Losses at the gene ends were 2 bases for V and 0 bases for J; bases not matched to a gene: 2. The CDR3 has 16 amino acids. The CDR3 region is CASSQILAANTGELFF. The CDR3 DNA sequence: TGCGCCAGCAGCCAAATACTAGCGGCGAACACCGGGGAGCTGTTTTTT.

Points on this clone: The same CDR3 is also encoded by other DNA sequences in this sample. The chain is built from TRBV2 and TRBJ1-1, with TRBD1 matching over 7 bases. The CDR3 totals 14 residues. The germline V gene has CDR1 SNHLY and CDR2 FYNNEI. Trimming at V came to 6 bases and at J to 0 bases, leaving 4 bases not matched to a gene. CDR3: CASSEGQLNTEAFF. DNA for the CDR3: TGTGCCAGCAGCGAGGGACAGCTGAACACTGAAGCTTTCTTT.

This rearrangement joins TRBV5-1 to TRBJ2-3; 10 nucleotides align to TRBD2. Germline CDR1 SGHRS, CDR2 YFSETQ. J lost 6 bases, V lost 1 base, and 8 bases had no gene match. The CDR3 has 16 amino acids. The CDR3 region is CASSLPSGTSADTQYF. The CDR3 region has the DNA TGCGCCAGCAGCTTGCCCTCCGGGACTAGCGCGGATACGCAGTATTTT.

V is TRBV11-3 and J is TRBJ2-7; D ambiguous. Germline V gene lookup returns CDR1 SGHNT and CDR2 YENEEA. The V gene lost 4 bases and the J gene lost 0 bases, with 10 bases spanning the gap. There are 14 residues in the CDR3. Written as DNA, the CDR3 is TGTGCCAGCAGCTCACTATTAATCTCCTACGAGCAGTACTTC. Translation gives CASSSLLISYEQYF.

The CDR3 sequence is CASSPGQGDEKLFF. The CDR3 DNA sequence: TGTGCCAGCTCACCGGGACAGGGGGATGAAAAACTGTTTTTT. The chain uses TRBV18 and TRBJ1-4; TRBD1 agrees at 11 bases. The V gene end was trimmed by 3 bases and the J gene end by 6 bases; junction bases not matched to a gene: 0. This CDR3 is built from 14 residues. Germline lookup yields CDR1 KGHSH and CDR2 LQKENI.

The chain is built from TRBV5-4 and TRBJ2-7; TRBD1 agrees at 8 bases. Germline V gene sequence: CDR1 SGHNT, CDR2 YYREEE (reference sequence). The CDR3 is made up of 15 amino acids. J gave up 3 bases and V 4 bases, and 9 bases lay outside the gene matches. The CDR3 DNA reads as TGTGCCAGCAGCCAAACAGGGGGAGGAAACTACGAGCAGTACTTC. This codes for CASSQTGGGNYEQYF.

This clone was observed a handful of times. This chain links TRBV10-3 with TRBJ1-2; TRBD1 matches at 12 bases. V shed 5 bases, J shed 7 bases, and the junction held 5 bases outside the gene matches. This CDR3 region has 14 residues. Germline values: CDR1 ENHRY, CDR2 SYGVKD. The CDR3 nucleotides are TGTGCCATCAGTACCGGGACAGGGGGCTTTGGCTACACCTTC. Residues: CAISTGTGGFGYTF.

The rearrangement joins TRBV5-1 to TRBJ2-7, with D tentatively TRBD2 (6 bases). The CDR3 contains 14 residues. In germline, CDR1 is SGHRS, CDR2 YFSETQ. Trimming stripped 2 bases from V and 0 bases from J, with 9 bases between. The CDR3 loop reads CASSFSGPSYEQYF. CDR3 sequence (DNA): TGCGCCAGCAGCTTTAGCGGTCCCTCCTACGAGCAGTACTTC. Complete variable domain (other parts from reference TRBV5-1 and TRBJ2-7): KAGVTQTPRYLIKTRGQQVTLSCSPISGHRSVSWYQQTPGQGLQFLFEYFSETQRNKGNFPGRFSGRQFSNSRSEMNVSTLELGDSALYLCASSFSGPSYEQYFGPGTRLTVT.